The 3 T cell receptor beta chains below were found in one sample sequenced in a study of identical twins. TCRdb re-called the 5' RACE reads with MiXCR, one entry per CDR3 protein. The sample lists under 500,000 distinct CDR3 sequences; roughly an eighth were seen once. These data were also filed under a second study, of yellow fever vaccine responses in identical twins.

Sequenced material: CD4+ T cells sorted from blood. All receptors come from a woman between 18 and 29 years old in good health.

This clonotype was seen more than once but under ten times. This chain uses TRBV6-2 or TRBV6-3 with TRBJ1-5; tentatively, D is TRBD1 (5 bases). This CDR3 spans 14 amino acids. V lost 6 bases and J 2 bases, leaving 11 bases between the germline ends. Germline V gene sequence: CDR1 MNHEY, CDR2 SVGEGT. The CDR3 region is CASRRGGGNQPQHF. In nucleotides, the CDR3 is TGTGCCAGCAGAAGGGGTGGAGGCAATCAGCCCCAGCATTTT.

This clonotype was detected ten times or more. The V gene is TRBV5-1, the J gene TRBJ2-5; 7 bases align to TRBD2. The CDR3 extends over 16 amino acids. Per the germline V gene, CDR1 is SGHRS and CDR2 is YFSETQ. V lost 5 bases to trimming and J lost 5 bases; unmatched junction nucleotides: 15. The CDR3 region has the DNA TGCGCCAGCAGACAGAGTCCGGCGGGAGCTGTGGAGACCCAGTACTTC. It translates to CASRQSPAGAVETQYF.

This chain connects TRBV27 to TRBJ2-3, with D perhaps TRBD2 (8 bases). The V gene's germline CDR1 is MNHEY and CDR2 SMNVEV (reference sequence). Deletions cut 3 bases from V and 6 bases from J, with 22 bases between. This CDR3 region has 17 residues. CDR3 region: CASSLARQGPSGDTQYF. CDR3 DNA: TGTGCCAGCAGTTTGGCGCGACAGGGCCCTAGCGGGGATACGCAGTATTTT.